Presented here are 3 T cell receptor beta chains from one specimen sequenced in a study of Ad26.COV2.S vaccination and SARS-CoV-2 variants. Treatment of the sample: around 19 received Ad26.COV2.S at low or high dose, single or two shots; 5 received placebo; per-sample allocation not given. The investigators took samples on day 63 after the first vaccine or placebo injection. Repertoires were generated with immunoSEQ multiplex PCR, while TCRdb's copy carries only in-frame clones and drops some. Of 200,000 to 250,000 clones in the sample, 88% were seen once. This material consisted of peripheral blood, taken in a trial of Ad26.COV2.S vaccine versus placebo. These receptors were obtained from a person between 18 and 59 years old who received the Ad26.COV2.S COVID-19 vaccine or a placebo.

This clone was seen repeatedly, ten times or more. The chain has TRBV7-3 and TRBJ2-7, with 7 nucleotides matching TRBD2. Germline CDR1 and CDR2: SGHTA and FQGTGA. The CDR3 has 13 residues. The V segment lost 1 base and the J segment 6 bases; nucleotides outside the gene matches: 3. The CDR3 is CASSLREGSEQYF. The CDR3 DNA reads as TGTGCCAGCAGCTTAAGGGAGGGGAGCGAGCAGTACTTC.

V usage is TRBV18 and J usage is TRBJ2-7; D is perhaps TRBD1 (6 bases). The V gene lost 2 bases and the J gene lost 3 bases, with 8 bases spanning the gap. Germline CDR1 and CDR2: KGHSH and LQKENI. The CDR3 covers 13 residues. This CDR3 reads CASSPRTDYEQYF. CDR3 in DNA: TGTGCCAGCTCACCAAGGACAGACTACGAGCAGTACTTC.

The chain recombines TRBV3-1 (or the pseudogene TRBV3-2) with TRBJ2-2; D not certain. The CDR3 is 14 amino acids. Germline-derived CDR1 and CDR2 are LGHDT and YNNKEL (reference sequence). Trimming pared 3 bases from V and 0 bases from J, leaving 5 bases between. Here the CDR3 reads CASSQRSNTGELFF. The CDR3 DNA reads TGTGCCAGCAGCCAGAGGTCGAACACCGGGGAGCTGTTTTTT.